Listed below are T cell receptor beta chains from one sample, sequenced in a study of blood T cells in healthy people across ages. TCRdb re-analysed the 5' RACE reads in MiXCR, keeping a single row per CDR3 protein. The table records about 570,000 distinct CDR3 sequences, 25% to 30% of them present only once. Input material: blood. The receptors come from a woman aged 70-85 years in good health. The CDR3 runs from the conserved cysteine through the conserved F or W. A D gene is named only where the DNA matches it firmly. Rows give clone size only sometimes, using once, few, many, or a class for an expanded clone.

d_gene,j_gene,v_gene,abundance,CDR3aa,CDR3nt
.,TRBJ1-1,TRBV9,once,CASSVGEYTEAFF,TGTGCCAGCAGCGTTGGGGAGTACACTGAAGCTTTCTTT
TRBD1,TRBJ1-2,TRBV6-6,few,CASSYAGQGYGYTF,TGTGCCAGCAGTTACGCGGGACAGGGATATGGCTACACCTTC
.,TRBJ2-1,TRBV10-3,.,CAISEGGITLF,TGTGCCATCAGTGAGGGGGGGATAACATTGTTC
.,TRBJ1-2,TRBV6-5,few,CASSYQGRSYGYTF,TGTGCCAGCAGTTATCAGGGGCGTTCGTATGGCTACACCTTC
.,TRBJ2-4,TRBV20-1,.,CSARPGHLAKNIQYF,TGCAGTGCTAGACCCGGTCATCTAGCCAAAAACATTCAGTACTTC
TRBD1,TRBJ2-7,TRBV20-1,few,CSASDRGPAYEQYF,TGCAGTGCGTCCGACAGGGGGCCAGCCTACGAGCAGTACTTC
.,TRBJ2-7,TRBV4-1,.,CASSRGVVGNYEQYF,TGCGCCAGCAGCAGGGGGGTCGTAGGAAACTACGAGCAGTACTTC
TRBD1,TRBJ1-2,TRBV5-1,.,CASSTRDREYGYTF,TGCGCCAGCAGCACCCGGGACAGGGAGTATGGCTACACCTTC
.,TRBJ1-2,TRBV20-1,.,CSAREAVYGYTF,TGCAGTGCTAGAGAAGCAGTCTATGGCTACACCTTC
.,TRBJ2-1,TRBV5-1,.,CASSSGSLYNEQFF,TGCGCCAGCAGCTCCGGATCCCTTTACAATGAGCAGTTCTTC
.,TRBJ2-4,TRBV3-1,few,CAGMNKGGKNIQYF,TGTGCCGGCATGAATAAGGGTGGCAAAAACATTCAGTACTTC
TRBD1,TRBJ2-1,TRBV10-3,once,CAISPGQTMVNEQFF,TGTGCCATCAGTCCGGGACAGACTATGGTCAATGAGCAGTTCTTC
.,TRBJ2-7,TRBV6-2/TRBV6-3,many,CASSSQSYEQYF,TGTGCCAGCAGTTCTCAGTCCTACGAGCAGTACTTC
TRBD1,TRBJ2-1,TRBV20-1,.,CSGDLHRTGGGDEQFF,TGCAGTGGGGATCTGCACCGCACAGGGGGTGGTGATGAGCAGTTCTTC
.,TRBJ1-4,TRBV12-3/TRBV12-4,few,CASTLGLQSNEKLFF,TGTGCCAGCACCCTAGGACTGCAGTCTAATGAAAAACTGTTTTTT
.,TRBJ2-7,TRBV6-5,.,CASGVGPSSYEQYF,TGTGCCAGCGGGGTCGGTCCGTCCTCCTACGAGCAGTACTTC
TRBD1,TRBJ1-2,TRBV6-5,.,CASSQHGTVLRYTF,TGTGCCAGCAGTCAACACGGGACAGTTTTGCGCTACACCTTC
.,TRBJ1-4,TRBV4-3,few,CATSGPEREKLFF,TGCGCCACCTCGGGCCCAGAGAGGGAAAAACTGTTTTTT
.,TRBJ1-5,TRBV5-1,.,CASSQQGESNQPQHF,TGCGCCAGCAGCCAACAGGGCGAGAGCAATCAGCCCCAGCATTTT
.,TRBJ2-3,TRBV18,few,CASSSAARTDTQYF,TGTGCCAGCTCATCCGCCGCCCGCACAGATACGCAGTATTTT
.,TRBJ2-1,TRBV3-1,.,CASSPPLGGGVNNRHEQFF,TGTGCCAGCAGCCCACCCTTGGGGGGCGGGGTAAATAATAGGCATGAGCAGTTCTTC
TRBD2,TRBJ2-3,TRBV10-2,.,CASSVAGVRTDTQYF,TGCGCCAGCAGTGTTGCGGGGGTACGCACAGATACGCAGTATTTT
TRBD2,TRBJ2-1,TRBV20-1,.,CSARSGTSGGNRDEQFF,TGCAGTGCTAGATCGGGGACTAGCGGGGGCAACAGGGATGAGCAGTTCTTC
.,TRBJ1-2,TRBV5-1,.,CASRRDGGNYGYTF,TGCGCCAGCAGACGGGACGGGGGAAACTATGGCTACACCTTC
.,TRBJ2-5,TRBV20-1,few,CSARTPTHQETQYF,TGCAGTGCTAGAACTCCCACTCACCAAGAGACCCAGTACTTC
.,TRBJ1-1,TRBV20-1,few,CSAVAGDTEAFF,TGCAGTGCTGTAGCTGGGGACACTGAAGCTTTCTTT
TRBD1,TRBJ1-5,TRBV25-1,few,CASSGGGGKPLHF,TGTGCCAGCAGTGGCGGAGGGGGCAAGCCCCTGCATTTT
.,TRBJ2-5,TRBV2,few,CASSRILGSQETQYF,TGTGCCAGCAGCCGAATACTAGGATCCCAAGAGACCCAGTACTTC
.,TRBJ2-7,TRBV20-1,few,CSAVRTLQGYEQYF,TGCAGTGCTGTAAGAACCCTTCAGGGCTACGAGCAGTACTTC